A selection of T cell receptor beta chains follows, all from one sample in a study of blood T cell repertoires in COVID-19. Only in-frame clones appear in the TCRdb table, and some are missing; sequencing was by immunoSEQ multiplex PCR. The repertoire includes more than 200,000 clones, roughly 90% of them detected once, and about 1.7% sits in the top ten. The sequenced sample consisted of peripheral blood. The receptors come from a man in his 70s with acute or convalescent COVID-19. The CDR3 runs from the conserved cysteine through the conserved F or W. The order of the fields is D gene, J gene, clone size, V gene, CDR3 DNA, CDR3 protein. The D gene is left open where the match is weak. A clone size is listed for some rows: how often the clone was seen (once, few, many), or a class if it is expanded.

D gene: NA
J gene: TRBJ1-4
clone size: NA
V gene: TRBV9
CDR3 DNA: TGTGCCAGCAGCCCTGCAGGCTGGGGGGGTGAAAAACTGTTTTTT
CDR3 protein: CASSPAGWGGEKLFF

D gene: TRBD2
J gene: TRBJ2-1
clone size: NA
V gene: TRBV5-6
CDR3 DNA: TGTGCCAGCAGCTTGGGTTGGGGGACTAGCTCCTACAATGAGCAGTTCTTC
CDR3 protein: CASSLGWGTSSYNEQFF

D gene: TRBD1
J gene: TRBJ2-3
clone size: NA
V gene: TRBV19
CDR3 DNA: TGTGCCAGTAGTATCACACAGGGGCCGCACCTCCTGATCCCAGATACGCAGTATTTT
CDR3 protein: CASSITQGPHLLIPDTQYF

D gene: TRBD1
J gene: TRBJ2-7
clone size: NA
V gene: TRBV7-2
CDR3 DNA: TGTGCCAGCAGCTTAGAGGGGACAGGCTTAAATCCCCTAAAGCAGTACTTC
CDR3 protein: CASSLEGTGLNPLKQYF

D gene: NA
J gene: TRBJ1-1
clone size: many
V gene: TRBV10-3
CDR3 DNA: TGTGCCATCAGTGGAGGGGGTAGCACTGAAGCTTTCTTT
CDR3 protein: CAISGGGSTEAFF

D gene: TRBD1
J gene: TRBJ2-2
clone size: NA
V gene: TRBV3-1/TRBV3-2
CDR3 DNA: TGTGCCAGCAGCCAGACAGGGGGAGGGACCGGGGAGCTGTTTTTT
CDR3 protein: CASSQTGGGTGELFF

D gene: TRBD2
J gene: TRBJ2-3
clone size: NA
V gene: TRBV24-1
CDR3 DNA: TGTGCCACCAGTGATTTGCCTAGCGGGTCTAGCACAGATACGCAGTATTTT
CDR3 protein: CATSDLPSGSSTDTQYF

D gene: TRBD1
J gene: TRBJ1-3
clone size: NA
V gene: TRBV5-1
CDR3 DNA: TGCGCCAGCAGCTGGGGACAGGGGAGAGGGAACACCATATATTTT
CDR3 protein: CASSWGQGRGNTIYF

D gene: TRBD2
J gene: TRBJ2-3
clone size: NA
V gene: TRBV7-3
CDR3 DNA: TGTGCCAGCAGCGTAGGGACTAGCGGGGCCACAGATACGCAGTATTTT
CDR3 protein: CASSVGTSGATDTQYF

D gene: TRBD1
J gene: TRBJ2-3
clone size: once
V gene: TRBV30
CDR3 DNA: TGTGCCTGGTCTCGTACAGGGGATAGCACAGATACGCAGTATTTT
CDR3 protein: CAWSRTGDSTDTQYF

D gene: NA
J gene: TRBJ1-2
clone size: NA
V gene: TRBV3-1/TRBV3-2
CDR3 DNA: TGTGCCAGCAGCCTGACGGGGGGGACCTATGGCTACACCTTC
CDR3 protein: CASSLTGGTYGYTF

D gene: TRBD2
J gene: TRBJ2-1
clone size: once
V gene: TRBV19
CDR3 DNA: TGTGCCAGTAGTATTGCTAGCGGGATAAGATACAATGAGCAGTTCTTC
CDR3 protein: CASSIASGIRYNEQFF

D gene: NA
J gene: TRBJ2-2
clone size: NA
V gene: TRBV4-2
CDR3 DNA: TGTGCCAGCAGCCAAGGGATCGGGAAAGCGCCCGGGGAGCTGTTTTTT
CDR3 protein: CASSQGIGKAPGELFF

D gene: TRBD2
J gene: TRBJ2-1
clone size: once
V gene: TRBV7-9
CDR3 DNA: TGTGCCAGCAGCGCCTCCGGGGGGAGGATGAGTGAGCAGTTCTTC
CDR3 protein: CASSASGGRMSEQFF

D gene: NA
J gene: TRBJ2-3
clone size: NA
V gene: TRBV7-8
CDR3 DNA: TGTGCCAGCAGCTTAGGGGGCGGCGCCACGCAGTATTTT
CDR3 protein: CASSLGGGATQYF

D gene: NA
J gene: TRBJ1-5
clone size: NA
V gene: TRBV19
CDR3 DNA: TGTGCCAGTATGGAGTCCCCGTTCCAATCAGTGACCCAGCATTTT
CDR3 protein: CASMESPFQSVTQHF

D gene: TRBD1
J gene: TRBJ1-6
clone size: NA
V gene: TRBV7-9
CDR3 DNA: TGTGCCAGCAGCTTAGAGACAGGGCGGGATTCACCCCTCCACTTT
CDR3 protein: CASSLETGRDSPLHF

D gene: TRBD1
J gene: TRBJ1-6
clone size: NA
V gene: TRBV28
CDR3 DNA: TGTGCCAGCAGTCGAACGGGACAGGGGTATTCACCCCTCCACTTT
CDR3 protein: CASSRTGQGYSPLHF

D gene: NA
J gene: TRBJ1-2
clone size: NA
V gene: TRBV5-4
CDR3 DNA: TGTGCCAGCAGCTTGGGGTGGACAGACTCGGGCTACACCTTC
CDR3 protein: CASSLGWTDSGYTF

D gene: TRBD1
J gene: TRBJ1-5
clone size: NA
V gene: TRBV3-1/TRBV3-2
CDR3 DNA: TGTGCCAGCAGCCAAGATGGGGGACAGGGGGCCAATCAGCCCCAGCATTTT
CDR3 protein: CASSQDGGQGANQPQHF

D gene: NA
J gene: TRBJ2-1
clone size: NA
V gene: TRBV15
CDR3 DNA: TGTGCCACCAGCAGAGATGGGCTGCCTGAGCAGTTCTTC
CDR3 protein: CATSRDGLPEQFF

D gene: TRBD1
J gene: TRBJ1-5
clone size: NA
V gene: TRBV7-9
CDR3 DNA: TGTGCCAGCAGCTTAGCGGGACAGGGCAATCAGCCCCAGCATTTT
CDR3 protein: CASSLAGQGNQPQHF

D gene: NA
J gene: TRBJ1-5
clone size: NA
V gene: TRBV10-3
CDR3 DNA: TGTGCCATCAGTGAGTCGCCGTCCGGACAGCGCAATCAGCCCCAGCATTTT
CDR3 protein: CAISESPSGQRNQPQHF

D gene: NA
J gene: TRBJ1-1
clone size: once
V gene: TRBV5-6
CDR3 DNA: TGTGCCAGCAGCAGAGTGAACACTGAAGCTTTCTTT
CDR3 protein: CASSRVNTEAFF

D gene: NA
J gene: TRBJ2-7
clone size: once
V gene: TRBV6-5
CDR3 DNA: TGTGCCAGCAGCCGCCGGGACGAGCAGTACTTC
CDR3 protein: CASSRRDEQYF

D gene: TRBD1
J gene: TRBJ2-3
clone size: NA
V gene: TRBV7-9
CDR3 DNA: TGTGCCAGCAGCTACACAGGGGGCGCGGGCACAGATACGCAGTATTTT
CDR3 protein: CASSYTGGAGTDTQYF

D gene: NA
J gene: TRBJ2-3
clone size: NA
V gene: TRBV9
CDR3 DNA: TGTGCCAGCAGCTCCCACGCAGGGGTTACAGATACGCAGTATTTT
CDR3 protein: CASSSHAGVTDTQYF

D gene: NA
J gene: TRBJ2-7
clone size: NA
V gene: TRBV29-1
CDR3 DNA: TGCAGCGTTGATGGAGACTACGAGCAGTACTTC
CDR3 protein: CSVDGDYEQYF

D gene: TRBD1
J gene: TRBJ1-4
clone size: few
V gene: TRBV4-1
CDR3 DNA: TGCGCCAGCAGCCTCCGGAGACAGGGGAGTGAAAAACTGTTTTTT
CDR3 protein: CASSLRRQGSEKLFF

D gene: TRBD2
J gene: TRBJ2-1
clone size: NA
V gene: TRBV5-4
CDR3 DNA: TGTGCCAGCAGCTCTCCGGGACTAGCGGGAGGGCGCGAGTTCTTC
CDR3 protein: CASSSPGLAGGREFF

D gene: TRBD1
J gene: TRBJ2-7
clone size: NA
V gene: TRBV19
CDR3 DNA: TGTGCCAGTAGTCGGGACAGGGAAGGCGAGCAGTACTTC
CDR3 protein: CASSRDREGEQYF

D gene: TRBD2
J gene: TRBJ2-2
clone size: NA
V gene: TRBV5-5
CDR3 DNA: TGTGCCAGCAGCTTGGCCGGTAGCGGGGCGAACACCGGGGAGCTGTTTTTT
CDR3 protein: CASSLAGSGANTGELFF

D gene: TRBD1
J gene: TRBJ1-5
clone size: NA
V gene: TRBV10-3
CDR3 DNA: TGTGCCATCAGTGAGTCGGGACAGGGAAGCAATCAGCCCCAGCATTTT
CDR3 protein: CAISESGQGSNQPQHF

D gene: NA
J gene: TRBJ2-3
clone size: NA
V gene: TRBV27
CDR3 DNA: TGTGCCAGCAGTCTCAGGGGCCAGGGGACAGATACGCAGTATTTT
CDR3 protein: CASSLRGQGTDTQYF

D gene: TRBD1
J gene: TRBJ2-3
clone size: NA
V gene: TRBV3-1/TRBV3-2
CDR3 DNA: TGTGCCAGCAGCCATAGTTCACCGGGACAGATCACAGATACGCAGTATTTT
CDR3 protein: CASSHSSPGQITDTQYF

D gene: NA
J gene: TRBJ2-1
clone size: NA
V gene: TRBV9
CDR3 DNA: TGTGCCAGCAGCGTATCCCAGGGCCCTAACAATGAGCAGTTCTTC
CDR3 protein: CASSVSQGPNNEQFF

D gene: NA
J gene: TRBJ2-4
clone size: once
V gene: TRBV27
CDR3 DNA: TGTGCCAGGACGACGGAGGGGACGGTCAAAAACATTCAGTACTTC
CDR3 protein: CARTTEGTVKNIQYF

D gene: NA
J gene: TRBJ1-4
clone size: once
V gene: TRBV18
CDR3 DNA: TGTGCCAGCTCACCCCTCATTGGGCCCGATGAAAAACTGTTTTTT
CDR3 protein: CASSPLIGPDEKLFF

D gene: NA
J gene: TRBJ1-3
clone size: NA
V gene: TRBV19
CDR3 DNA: TGTGCCAGTAGTATCTCTGACAGTTCAGGAAACACCATATATTTT
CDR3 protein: CASSISDSSGNTIYF

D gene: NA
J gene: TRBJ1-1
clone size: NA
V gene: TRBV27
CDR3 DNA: TGTGCCAGCAGGGGTCACACGGGCACTGAAGCTTTCTTT
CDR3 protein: CASRGHTGTEAFF

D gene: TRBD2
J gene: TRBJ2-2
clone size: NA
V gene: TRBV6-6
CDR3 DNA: TGTGCCAGCAGTTACCCCAGCGGGGTGAACACCGGGGAGCTGTTTTTT
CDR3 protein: CASSYPSGVNTGELFF

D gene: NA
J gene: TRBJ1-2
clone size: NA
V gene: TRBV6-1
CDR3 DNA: TGTGCCAGCAGTGAGTTGTCCCGTAGTGGCTACACCTTC
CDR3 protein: CASSELSRSGYTF

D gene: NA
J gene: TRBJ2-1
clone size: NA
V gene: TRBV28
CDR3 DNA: TGTGCCAGCGCAAGCACCTACAATGAGCAGTTCTTC
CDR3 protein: CASASTYNEQFF

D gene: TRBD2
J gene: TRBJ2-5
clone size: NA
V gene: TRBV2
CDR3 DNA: TGTGCCAGCAGTGGTATGGCGGGAGCCCGAAGTCCGACCCAGTACTTC
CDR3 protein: CASSGMAGARSPTQYF

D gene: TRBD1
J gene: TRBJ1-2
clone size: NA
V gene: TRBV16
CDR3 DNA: TGTGCCAGCAGCGGACAGGGCTTTTATGGCTACACCTTC
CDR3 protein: CASSGQGFYGYTF

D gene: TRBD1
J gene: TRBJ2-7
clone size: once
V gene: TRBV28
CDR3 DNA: TGTGCCAGCAGTTCGGGACAGGTACGCTCCTACGAGCAGTACTTC
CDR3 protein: CASSSGQVRSYEQYF

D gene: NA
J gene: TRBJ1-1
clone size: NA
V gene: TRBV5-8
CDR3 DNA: TGTGCCAGCAGCTTGTCCAGCGGGTCCTTGAGCACTGAAGCTTTCTTT
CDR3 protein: CASSLSSGSLSTEAFF

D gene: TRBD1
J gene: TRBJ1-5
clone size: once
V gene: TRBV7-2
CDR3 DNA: TGTGCCAGCAAGAGGGGGCAAGGGAGCAATCAGCCCCAGCATTTT
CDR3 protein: CASKRGQGSNQPQHF

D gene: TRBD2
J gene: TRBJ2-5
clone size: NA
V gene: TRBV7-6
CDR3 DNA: TGTGCCAGCAGCTTAGGCGGGAGGGCGGAGGGAGAGACCCAGTACTTC
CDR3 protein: CASSLGGRAEGETQYF

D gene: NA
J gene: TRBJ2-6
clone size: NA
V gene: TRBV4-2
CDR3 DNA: TGTGCCAGCAGCCAAGGGACAGCGAGCTCTGGGGCCAACGTCCTGACTTTC
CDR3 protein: CASSQGTASSGANVLTF

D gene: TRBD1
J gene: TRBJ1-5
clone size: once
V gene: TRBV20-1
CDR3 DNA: TGCAGTGCTAGTACGACAGGGCGGAATCAGCCCCAGCATTTT
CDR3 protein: CSASTTGRNQPQHF

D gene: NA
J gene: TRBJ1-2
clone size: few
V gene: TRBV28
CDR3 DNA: TGTGCCAGCAGCCTTGACCCGGGGAACTATGGCTACACCTTC
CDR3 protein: CASSLDPGNYGYTF

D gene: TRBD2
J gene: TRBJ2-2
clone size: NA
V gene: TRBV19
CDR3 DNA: TGTGCCAGTAGTATAGTCGGGACTAAGCGGGACACCGGGGAGCTGTTTTTT
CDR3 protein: CASSIVGTKRDTGELFF